Each of the 5 T cell receptor beta chains below was sequenced from the same sample in a study of shared clonotypes between healthy human individuals. Method: immunoSEQ multiplex PCR; TCRdb's copy keeps in-frame clones and lacks some. The repertoire holds 170,000 or so clones, with approximately 61% as singletons. Sequences were obtained from memory CD4+ T cells sorted from blood. Subset: CD45RA-negative fraction. These receptors all stem from a man between 25 and 39 years old in good health.

The chain has TRBV11-2 and TRBJ2-7; possibly TRBD1 for D (6 bases). CDR1 SGHAT and CDR2 FQNNGV come from the germline V gene. V lost 2 bases to trimming and J lost 6 bases, with 11 bases between them. The CDR3 totals 13 residues. As DNA, the CDR3 is TGTGCCAGCAGCTTACCAACAGGGCCCGAGCAGTACTTC. Translated: CASSLPTGPEQYF. The variable domain in full, with the rest retrieved from reference TRBV11-2 and TRBJ2-7, is EAGVAQSPRYKIIEKRQSVAFWCNPISGHATLYWYQQILGQGPKLLIQFQNNGVVDDSQLPKDRFSAERLKGVDSTLKIQPAKLEDSAVYLCASSLPTGPEQYFGPGTRLTVT.

Sample share makes this clone medium-sized (0.01 to 0.1%). This chain links TRBV13 with TRBJ2-7, with 8 bases lining up with TRBD1. The CDR3 has 15 amino acids. Germline V gives CDR1 PRHDT, CDR2 FYEKMQ (reference sequence). Trimming took 3 bases from V and 6 from J; bases not matched to a gene: 10. CDR3 loop: CASSLTAGGVGEQYF. The CDR3 DNA sequence: TGTGCCAGCAGCTTGACGGCAGGGGGCGTAGGCGAGCAGTACTTC.

The chain combines TRBV20-1 with TRBJ2-1; a possible D gene is TRBD1 (5 bases). V lost 1 base and J 9 bases, leaving 7 bases between the germline ends. The CDR3 consists of 11 residues. Germline V gene sequence: CDR1 DFQATT, CDR2 SNEGSKA (reference sequence). DNA of the CDR3: TGCAGTGCTAGAGGGGGCGGTGAGCAGTTCTTC. Residues: CSARGGGEQFF.

CDR3 protein: CASSSGQDFGNEQFF. The CDR3 coding sequence is TGTGCCAGCAGCTCGGGACAGGACTTCGGCAATGAGCAGTTCTTC. V is TRBV7-9 and J is TRBJ2-1; TRBD1 aligns across 8 bases. With 4 bases clipped from V and 6 bases from J, the junction kept 8 bases outside the gene matches. CDR3 size: 15 residues. Looked up from germline, CDR1 is SEHNR and CDR2 is FQNEAQ (reference sequence).

This clone has only a few counts. The genes are TRBV5-1 and TRBJ1-4; D remains ambiguous. This CDR3 spans 16 amino acids. CDR1 is SGHRS and CDR2 is YFSETQ in the germline V gene. V was shortened by 1 base and J by 5 bases, with 15 bases between the two germline ends. This CDR3 is CASSLNGDLPNEKLFF. DNA of the CDR3: TGCGCCAGCAGCTTGAATGGGGATTTACCGAATGAAAAACTGTTTTTT.